This T cell receptor beta chain comes out of a study of blood T cell repertoires in COVID-19. This CDR3 is 14 amino acids long. After removal of 0 bases from V and 8 bases from J, the junction contained 6 bases not matched to a gene. Germline V gene lookup returns CDR1 MGHRA and CDR2 YSYEKL. Assay: immunoSEQ multiplex PCR; the TCRdb copy retains only in-frame clones and omits some. The table includes 350,000 to 450,000 clones, around nine tenths detected once. The material sequenced was PBMCs or T cells enriched from blood (not recorded which). The clonotype comes from a woman in her thirties who had recovered from COVID-19. V and J are TRBV4-1 and TRBJ1-2; 7 positions agree with TRBD1. CDR3 in DNA: TGCGCCAGCAGCCAAGAAGGTGACAGGGTCGGCTACACCTTC. Protein: CASSQEGDRVGYTF.